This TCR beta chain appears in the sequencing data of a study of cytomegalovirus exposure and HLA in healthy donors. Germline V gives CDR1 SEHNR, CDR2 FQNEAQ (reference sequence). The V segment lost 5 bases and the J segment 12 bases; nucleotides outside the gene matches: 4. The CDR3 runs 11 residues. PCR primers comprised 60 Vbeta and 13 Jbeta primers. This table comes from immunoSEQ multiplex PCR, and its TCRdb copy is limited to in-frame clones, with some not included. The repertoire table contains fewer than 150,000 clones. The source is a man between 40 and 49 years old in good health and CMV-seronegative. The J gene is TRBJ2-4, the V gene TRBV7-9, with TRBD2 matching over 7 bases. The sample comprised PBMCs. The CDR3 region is CASSGGRRQYF. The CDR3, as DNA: TGTGCCAGCAGCGGCGGGAGACGTCAGTACTTC.